This TCR beta chain was found in a study of blood T cell repertoires in COVID-19. About the research overall: COVID-19 samples from acute and convalescent phases originated in the United States, Italy and Spain. T cells, B-cell-depleted T cells, or PBMCs supplied cDNA or gDNA.

Measured with immunoSEQ multiplex PCR; TCRdb has only the in-frame clones, and not every one. The sample shows some 150,000 clones, about 90% of them seen only once. V lost 0 bases and J lost 2, with 13 bases in between. The V gene's germline CDR1 is SGDLS and CDR2 YYNGEE. CDR3 length: 16 residues. The sequence derives from a human donor in a cohort sampled during active COVID-19. Source material: peripheral blood. The chain uses TRBV9 and TRBJ2-3; maybe TRBD2 (6 bases). CDR3 sequence: CASSVAGSGFTDTQYF. The CDR3 DNA follows: TGTGCCAGCAGCGTAGCCGGGAGCGGCTTCACAGATACGCAGTATTTT.